This T cell receptor beta chain was recovered during a study of blood T cell repertoires in COVID-19. The authors' processing: Reference gene primers were amplified, and this amplification served to estimate nucleated cell counts. Sequenced by immunoSEQ multiplex PCR; TCRdb stores in-frame clones only, minus some. The V and J calls and the clone size are those of that table, but D and trimming were determined from the DNA. The sample shows about 150,000 clones, around four fifths of them seen only once. This TCR came from a man between 70 and 80 years old with acute or convalescent COVID-19. What was sequenced was peripheral blood.

CDR3 in amino acids: CASSSRGRTDTQYF. In DNA form, the CDR3 reads TGTGCCAGCAGCAGTAGGGGTAGGACAGATACGCAGTATTTT. This sequence joins TRBV5-4 and TRBJ2-3; perhaps TRBD1 as D (5 bases). With 4 bases removed from V and 3 bases from J, the gap between germline ends came to 12 bases. Germline CDR1 SGHNT, CDR2 YYREEE (reference sequence). The CDR3 is 14 amino acids.